The rows below give T cell receptor beta chains drawn from one sample of a study of T cell repertoires in aging, cancer and after chemotherapy. TCRdb re-called the multiplex PCR reads through MiXCR, storing one row per CDR3 protein. This repertoire shows fewer than 11,000 distinct CDR3 sequences, 25% found once; its top ten account for about 1.2%. The sample was blood. Receptor source: a human donor in good health. CDR3s include the opening cysteine and the closing phenylalanine or tryptophan. The order of the fields is D gene, V gene, J gene, clone size, CDR3 DNA, CDR3 protein. The D gene is left open where the match is weak. Size is stated for part of the rows, as once, few or many counts, or as a class when the clone is expanded.

NA	TRBV7-2	TRBJ1-1	few	TGTGCCAGCAGCTTAGATTTAGCTCTCTCAACTGAAGCTTTCTTT	CASSLDLALSTEAFF
NA	TRBV6-1	TRBJ2-7	NA	TGTGCCAGCAGGGGGGGGGGGGCAGGGGATTCCTACGAGCAGTACTTC	CASRGGGAGDSYEQYF
TRBD2	TRBV7-9	TRBJ2-5	few	TGTGCCAGCAGCACTCTGGCCTCTGCTAGCGGGGTAGAGACCCAGTACTTC	CASSTLASASGVETQYF
NA	TRBV12-3/TRBV12-4	TRBJ1-2	NA	TGTGCCAGCAGTTTAGCGCGGAGAGTGGAGCACTATGGCTACACCTTC	CASSLARRVEHYGYTF
TRBD1	TRBV20-1	TRBJ1-2	NA	TGCAGTGCTAGCCCACTGAAGGGGGCTGGTGGCTACACCTTC	CSASPLKGAGGYTF
TRBD1	TRBV7-2	TRBJ1-2	NA	TGTGCCAGCAGCTTGGAAAGTTTGAGGACAGGGAACTATGGCTACACCTTC	CASSLESLRTGNYGYTF
NA	TRBV14	TRBJ1-1	few	TGTGCCAGCAGAGGGCGGATCAACATGAACACTGAAGCTTTCTTT	CASRGRINMNTEAFF
TRBD1	TRBV4-1	TRBJ1-3	NA	TGCGCCAGCAGCCAAGGTAGATCGGGACAGATCTCTGGAAACACCATATATTTT	CASSQGRSGQISGNTIYF
TRBD2	TRBV19	TRBJ2-3	few	TGTGCCAGTAGTATGCAAAGGGGACTAGCGGGAGTCGCAGATACGCAGTATTTT	CASSMQRGLAGVADTQYF
NA	TRBV20-1	TRBJ2-1	NA	TGCAGTGCTAGCGGGATGAGCTCCTACAATGAGCAGTTCTTC	CSASGMSSYNEQFF
NA	TRBV7-3	TRBJ1-1	NA	TGTGCCAGCAGCCTCCCGAAGCGGGTATGGAACACTGAAGCTTTCTTT	CASSLPKRVWNTEAFF
TRBD1	TRBV19	TRBJ2-5	few	TGTGCCAGTAAAGAGGACAGGGAAAAGACCCAGTACTTC	CASKEDREKTQYF
TRBD1	TRBV30	TRBJ1-2	medium-sized	TGTGCCTGGGGACAGGGGGCCTGGGGCTACACCTTC	CAWGQGAWGYTF
TRBD2	TRBV11-2	TRBJ2-1	NA	TGTGCCAGCAGCTTATATATCGGGAGGGCCAAGAATGAGCAGTTCTTC	CASSLYIGRAKNEQFF
TRBD2	TRBV6-8	TRBJ2-1	NA	TGTGCCAGCAGTGACGAGGGAGGGAAAGGCAATGAGCAGTTCTTC	CASSDEGGKGNEQFF
TRBD1	TRBV12-3/TRBV12-4	TRBJ2-1	few	TGTGCCAGCAGTTTATCGGACAGGCACGGCAGTGAGCAGTTCTTC	CASSLSDRHGSEQFF
NA	TRBV29-1	TRBJ1-5	medium-sized	TGCAGCGTTGGTTCAGCTGGACGGCCCCAGCATTTT	CSVGSAGRPQHF
TRBD2	TRBV20-1	TRBJ2-7	medium-sized	TGCAGTGCTAGGGACATACTAGCGGGAATTTACGAGCAGTACTTC	CSARDILAGIYEQYF
TRBD2	TRBV6-6	TRBJ2-4	NA	TGTGCCAGCAGTTACAGCAGCGGGAGGATAGACATTCAGTACTTC	CASSYSSGRIDIQYF
TRBD1	TRBV29-1	TRBJ2-7	medium-sized	TGCAGCGTTGGAGGGACAGGGGAGTTCGAGCAGTACTTC	CSVGGTGEFEQYF